Below are 16 T cell receptor beta chains sequenced from a single sample in a study of T cells in Graves' hyperthyroidism and ophthalmopathy. Using RNA transcripts as the source, TCR beta CDR3 regions were amplified. With the HTBI primer set, the TCR CDR3 went through a first round of RT-PCR. TCRdb fed the multiplex PCR reads into MiXCR, producing one record per CDR3 protein. The sample has hundreds of thousands of distinct CDR3 sequences, nearly 45% seen once; the top ten hold roughly 6.5%. Sequenced input: peripheral blood or thyroid tissue (not recorded which). Receptors were obtained from an adult man with Graves' disease, either hyperthyroidism or ophthalmopathy (not recorded which).

This rearrangement joins TRBV12-3 or TRBV12-4 to TRBJ1-2, with TRBD1 identical over 7 bases. This CDR3 has 14 amino acids. The V segment lost 0 bases and the J segment 8 bases; nucleotides outside the gene matches: 6. The CDR3 spells CASSLAETGSGYTF. In DNA, the CDR3 is TGTGCCAGCAGTTTAGCAGAGACAGGGAGCGGCTACACCTTC.

J is TRBJ2-3 and V is TRBV29-1, with a weak D call TRBD1 (5 bases). V dropped 4 bases and J dropped 4 bases, with 9 bases sitting between them. The CDR3 has 12 residues. Germline V gene lookup returns CDR1 SQVTM and CDR2 ANQGSEA. In nucleotides, the CDR3 is TGCAGCGTTGTTAAACAGGCAGATACGCAGTATTTT. Translation gives CSVVKQADTQYF.

This clonotype was detected ten times or more. This chain uses TRBV2 with TRBJ1-2; TRBD1 agrees at 9 bases. The CDR3 runs to 15 residues. Per the germline V gene, CDR1 is SNHLY and CDR2 is FYNNEI. J was trimmed by 5 bases and V by 6 bases; bases with no gene match: 10. The CDR3 DNA reads as TGTGCCAGCAGCAGGGGACAGGGAACAGGGTATGGCTACACCTTC. This translates into CASSRGQGTGYGYTF.

This sequence joins TRBV6-5 and TRBJ1-5; D is perhaps TRBD1 (6 bases). The CDR3 contains 16 residues. V lost 6 bases and J 0 bases, leaving 15 bases between the germline ends. The germline V gene has CDR1 MNHEY and CDR2 SVGAGI. The CDR3 protein is CASRADRRYSNQPQHF. The CDR3 region has the DNA TGTGCCAGCAGGGCCGACAGGCGATATAGCAATCAGCCCCAGCATTTT.

The chain has TRBV7-9 and TRBJ1-5; D unclear. Trimming left V 5 bases short and J 7 bases short, with 18 bases between. The CDR3 is made up of 15 amino acids. Germline values: CDR1 SEHNR, CDR2 FQNEAQ (reference sequence). The DNA for the CDR3 is TGTGCCAGCAGCCAAGATCAGAACGATAAACAGCCCCAGCATTTT. The encoded protein is CASSQDQNDKQPQHF.

This clonotype was seen a handful of times. This rearrangement joins TRBV2 to TRBJ1-5; D is undetermined. Germline CDR1 is SNHLY and CDR2 is FYNNEI. Trimming pared 5 bases from V and 3 bases from J, leaving 14 bases between. The CDR3 covers 15 residues. DNA for the CDR3: TGTGCCAGCAGTCAAGACCCGAACCACAATCAGCCCCAGCATTTT. Amino acids: CASSQDPNHNQPQHF.

The V gene is TRBV20-1, the J gene TRBJ2-7; 8 bases are a match to TRBD2. CDR1 DFQATT and CDR2 SNEGSKA come from the germline V gene (reference sequence). V was clipped by 6 bases and J by 2 bases; unmatched bases: 3. This CDR3 has 12 residues. For the CDR3, the DNA is TGCAGTGCCGCGGGGGGAGCCTACGAGCAGTACTTC. It translates to CSAAGGAYEQYF.

The V gene is TRBV9, the J gene TRBJ1-5; D unresolved. The CDR3 consists of 14 residues. V was trimmed by 1 base and J by 3 bases, leaving 8 bases between them. CDR1 SGDLS and CDR2 YYNGEE come from the germline V gene. The CDR3 nucleotides are TGTGCCAGCAGCGTACCGGGTTTCAATCAGCCCCAGCATTTT. It translates to CASSVPGFNQPQHF.

This chain connects TRBV24-1 to TRBJ2-7, with D maybe TRBD2 (5 bases). V was shortened by 4 bases and J by 0 bases, with 9 bases between the two germline ends. The CDR3 covers 14 residues. The germline V gene encodes CDR1 KGHDR and CDR2 SFDVKD. Here the CDR3 DNA reads TGTGCCACCAGTGACGTGGGGAGCTCCTACGAGCAGTACTTC. Amino acid sequence: CATSDVGSSYEQYF.

This clonotype came up many times. This rearrangement joins TRBV5-1 to TRBJ1-6; D gene uncertain. Germline values: CDR1 SGHRS, CDR2 YFSETQ. This CDR3 spans 14 amino acids. V shed 5 bases and J shed 5 bases, with 11 bases lying between them. DNA of the CDR3: TGCGCCAGCAGGGGCGTCCAGGATAATTCACCCCTCCACTTT. It encodes CASRGVQDNSPLHF.

The chain couples TRBV6-2 or TRBV6-3 to TRBJ2-7; D assignment may be TRBD1 or TRBD2 (5 bases each). V lost 8 bases, J lost 3 bases, and 11 bases lay in between. Germline lookup yields CDR1 MNHEY and CDR2 SVGEGT. The CDR3 runs to 12 residues. The CDR3 nucleotides read TGTGCCAGCGGGACCGCAGGCTACGAGCAGTACTTC. It is translated as CASGTAGYEQYF.

This clonotype was recorded a few times. The CDR3 sequence is CASSLFRGSEQYF. The CDR3 nucleotides read TGTGCCAGCAGTTTGTTCAGGGGATCCGAGCAGTACTTC. The rearrangement links TRBV28 to TRBJ2-7; D possibly corresponds to TRBD1 (6 bases). This CDR3 region has 13 residues. Germline V gene lookup returns CDR1 MDHEN and CDR2 SYDVKM. Trimming cost V 3 bases and J 6 bases, with 12 bases left between them.

This clonotype was seen more than once but under ten times. The genes are TRBV20-1 and TRBJ2-6, with TRBD2 as a possible D gene (5 bases). Germline loops: CDR1 DFQATT, CDR2 SNEGSKA (reference sequence). The CDR3 is 15 amino acids. Trimming removed 0 bases at V and 2 bases at J, with 8 bases between. This CDR3 reads CSARDTEAGANVLTF. For the CDR3, the DNA is TGCAGTGCTAGAGACACGGAGGCTGGGGCCAACGTCCTGACTTTC.

This clonotype was seen more than once but under ten times. The chain couples TRBV7-9 to TRBJ2-2; TRBD1 aligns across 10 bases. Unmatched junction bases numbered 5, after V lost 5 bases and J lost 5 bases. The CDR3 loop spans 15 amino acids. In germline, CDR1 is SEHNR, CDR2 FQNEAQ (reference sequence). Here the CDR3 reads CASSQTGGWTGELFF. The CDR3 DNA is TGTGCCAGCAGCCAGACAGGGGGCTGGACCGGGGAGCTGTTTTTT.

As to this clonotype: A much larger clone differs from this one at a single base, so this may be a read error. The J gene is TRBJ1-1, the V gene TRBV15; no definite D call. The CDR3 is made up of 13 amino acids. Germline-derived CDR1 and CDR2 are LNHNV and YYDKDF (reference sequence). The CDR3 loop is CATSSSPGKEALF. CDR3 in DNA: TGTGCCACCAGCAGTTCCCCGGGAAAAGAAGCTCTCTTT.

This clonotype was seen more than once but under ten times. The V and J genes are TRBV25-1 and TRBJ1-4; D not resolved. The CDR3 has 13 residues. Germline CDR1 and CDR2: MGHDK and SYGVNS. Trimming stripped 5 bases from V and 7 bases from J, with 11 bases between. DNA for the CDR3: TGTGCCAGCAGTTTAGTCCGACGTGAAAAACTGTTTTTT. Its protein is CASSLVRREKLFF. The full variable domain, with the rest looked up from reference TRBV25-1 and TRBJ1-4, is EADIYQTPRYLVIGTGKKITLECSQTMGHDKMYWYQQDPGMELHLIHYSYGVNSTEKGDLSSESTVSRIRTEHFPLTLESARPSHTSQYLCASSLVRREKLFFGSGTQLSVL.